The TCR beta chain described here comes from a study of Tregs in tolerant kidney transplant recipients (dated by TCRdb to between 2018 and 2020). For context, the study as a whole: The transplants used related donors with nonmyeloablative bone marrow transplantation, and mixed chimerism in the human trials was transient. The study used TCRbeta sequencing to identify donor-specific regulatory T cells before combined kidney and bone marrow transplantation, then tracked those cells after transplant. What the research found in general, with its limitations: Biological reproducibility was not examined directly, but technical replication error appeared to be minimal. Because only a small number of patients were included, the study had limitations, and the results will need to be validated in larger populations as well as under other immunosuppression protocols. For some patients the PCR primers changed over time, which made it impossible to compare the samples from those patients at the nucleotide level. Expanding Tregs with activated donor B cells appeared to identify the most biologically relevant and donor-specific TCRbeta repertoire. In tolerant patients, the expansion of donor-specific Tregs was greater than global Treg expansion, suggesting that the expansion was antigen-driven rather than nonspecific.

Genomic DNA was extracted from sorted cells with the QIAGEN DNeasy Blood and Tissue Kit for TCRbeta CDR3 sequencing. Through immunoSEQ, high-throughput TCRbeta CDR3 sequencing was done commercially, including PCR amplification with internal controls and bias correction. Concerning the study's data processing: A unique productive TCRbeta sequence was defined by the CDR3 nucleotide sequence when primers matched, and otherwise by the CDR3 amino acid sequence together with the Vbeta and Jbeta genes. As a correction for sorting error, sequences shared between sorted populations at a frequency ratio of 2:1 or less were discarded, and the remaining shared sequences were assigned to the higher population. A sequence counted as donor-reactive if, in CFSE-low cells, the sequence had a frequency of at least 0.01% and was expanded at least 5-fold compared with unstimulated cells. Repertoire divergence was quantified by Jensen-Shannon divergence calculated from the top 100 TCRbeta sequences ranked by frequency. When a sample had multiple sequencing runs, each run was corrected for sorting error separately and the runs were then pooled. Not all clones reach the TCRdb copy of this immuneACCESS table, which keeps in-frame sequences only. Checked studies attribute under half of the gap to unresolved V genes and leave the rest unexplained. The D gene and trimming were derived from the DNA, and the V and J assignments and clone size from that table. This sample holds 50,000 to 75,000 clones; 80% to 90% were observed only once. 2.1% of the sample lies in the top ten.

A note on this clone: Its antigen remains unidentified. No per-base quality is available; no much larger clone lies one base away.

The sample's time point label, decoded: blood sample drawn before combined kidney and bone marrow transplant. Thawed PBMCs were FACS-sorted into unstimulated Tregs (CD4+CD25+CD127-), CD4+ non-Tregs (CD4+CD25-), CD4 cells and CD8 cells. Prior to Treg sorting, thawed PBMCs were rested overnight with approximately 210 IU/ml IL-2 at 37 degrees C. The patients were a few recipients of combined kidney and bone marrow transplants from the ITN036ST trial, and samples were available only for these trial subjects. Healthy control blood was separated into PBMCs by Ficoll density gradient and cryopreserved, and patient PBMCs were collected both before and after transplant. The CDR3 runs 12 residues from the cysteine to the phenylalanine. Here the CDR3 DNA is all that survives: 36 bases in frame from base 1. The junction carries 8 bases between V and J, which are trimmed by 5 bases and 4 bases respectively. The germline V gene encodes CDR1 MNHEY and CDR2 SVGAGI.

The receptor was derived from a human donor who received a combined kidney and bone marrow transplant. The starting material was Tregs from blood, obtained before the transplant. The V and J genes are TRBV6-5 and TRBJ1-2, with the D segment identity uncertain. The sequence in DNA is TGTGCCAGCAGTGATGGGCCCTATGGCTACACCTTC. Translation gives CASSDGPYGYTF.